The 11 T cell receptor beta chains below were found in one sample sequenced in a study of PD-L1 blockade in urothelial cancer. Assay used: immunoSEQ multiplex PCR; TCRdb lists only in-frame clones, some missing. In the table there are under 30,000 clones, 87% of which are singletons. The material was PBMCs, obtained around atezolizumab (anti-PD-L1) treatment. Every receptor here comes from a man aged 45-65 years with urothelial cancer.

The rearrangement links TRBV5-1 to TRBJ1-1, with TRBD1 identical over 7 bases. The CDR3 extends over 14 amino acids. Germline loops: CDR1 SGHRS, CDR2 YFSETQ. J gave up 1 base and V 6 bases, and 6 bases lay outside the gene matches. The DNA of the CDR3 is TGCGCCAGCAAATTCACAGGGGCGAACACTGAAGCTTTCTTT. It specifies CASKFTGANTEAFF. Supplemented by reference TRBV5-1 and TRBJ1-1, the full variable domain reads KAGVTQTPRYLIKTRGQQVTLSCSPISGHRSVSWYQQTPGQGLQFLFEYFSETQRNKGNFPGRFSGRQFSNSRSEMNVSTLELGDSALYLCASKFTGANTEAFFGQGTRLTVV.

V and J are TRBV27 and TRBJ2-7; D unresolved. The V end lost 3 bases, the J end lost 3 bases, and 12 bases lay between the germline ends. Germline V CDR1 and CDR2: MNHEY, SMNVEV (reference sequence). The CDR3 runs 14 residues. CDR3 region: CASSFLGMSYEQYF. The CDR3 nucleotides read TGTGCCAGCAGTTTTTTGGGCATGAGCTACGAGCAGTACTTC.

The rearrangement uses TRBV7-2 and TRBJ1-2; unclear D gene. Germline V gives CDR1 SGHTA, CDR2 FQGNSA. The CDR3 is made up of 13 amino acids. Trimming shortened V by 4 bases and J by 4 bases, and 10 bases separated the two germline ends. The CDR3, as DNA: TGTGCCAGCAGCTCCGGGATGTTCTATGGCTACACCTTC. Translated: CASSSGMFYGYTF.

The rearrangement uses TRBV6-4 and TRBJ2-1, with a weak D call TRBD2 (5 bases). Deletions cut 2 bases from V and 4 bases from J, with 9 bases between. Germline assignment: CDR1 MRHNA and CDR2 SNTAGT. The CDR3 runs to 14 residues. The CDR3 DNA reads TGTGCCAGCAGTGACCCCGGACTTTACAATGAGCAGTTCTTC. It translates to CASSDPGLYNEQFF.

The chain has TRBV7-9 and TRBJ1-1; D unresolved. Germline values: CDR1 SEHNR, CDR2 FQNEAQ (reference sequence). The CDR3 has 13 amino acids. V was clipped by 11 bases and J by 3 bases, with 16 bases between them. The CDR3 DNA reads TGTGCCGAACGCCCCGCTTTAGACACTGAAGCTTTCTTT. As protein: CAERPALDTEAFF.

The gene calls are TRBV9 and TRBJ1-1, with D possibly being TRBD1 (5 bases). The CDR3 is 12 residues long. Trimming stripped 3 bases from V and 4 bases from J, with 7 bases between. The germline V gene has CDR1 SGDLS and CDR2 YYNGEE. CDR3 coding DNA: TGTGCCAGCAGCGGGAGGGGCACTGAAGCTTTCTTT. Protein product: CASSGRGTEAFF. The full variable domain, in which reference TRBV9 and TRBJ1-1 provide the parts outside the CDR3, is DSGVTQTPKHLITATGQRVTLRCSPRSGDLSVYWYQQSLDQGLQFLIQYYNGEERAKGNILERFSAQQFPDLHSELNLSSLELGDSALYFCASSGRGTEAFFGQGTRLTVV.

CDR3 in DNA: TGTGCCAGCAGCCCAGTTCCGGGAGCCGGGGCAGATACGCAGTATTTT. Translating it yields CASSPVPGAGADTQYF. V is TRBV5-4 and J is TRBJ2-3, with a weak D call TRBD2 (6 bases). V lost 4 bases to trimming and J lost 4 bases, with 19 bases between them. Germline V lookup: CDR1 SGHNT, CDR2 YYREEE (reference sequence). The CDR3 runs 16 residues.

The V gene is TRBV7-2, the J gene TRBJ1-1; tentatively, D is TRBD1 (5 bases). The V end lost 5 bases, the J end lost 0 bases, and 22 bases lay between the germline ends. The CDR3 sequence is 18 residues long. Germline V CDR1 and CDR2: SGHTA, FQGNSA. In DNA, the CDR3 is TGTGCCAGCAGCCGCACTCGGGGAGGGGTGACGTTGAACACTGAAGCTTTCTTT. Its protein is CASSRTRGGVTLNTEAFF.

The chain combines TRBV2 with TRBJ2-5; D gene ambiguous. CDR1 and CDR2 (germline): SNHLY, FYNNEI. The CDR3 is 16 amino acids. Between the trimmed V and J ends, which lost 6 bases and 1 base, there was a span of 18 bases. The CDR3 DNA reads as TGTGCCAGCAGCCTAAGGCGGTTTCCCCTCCAAGAGACCCAGTACTTC. It translates to CASSLRRFPLQETQYF.

The chain carries TRBV10-2 and TRBJ2-7, with D tentatively TRBD1 (6 bases). This CDR3 has 17 residues. Germline V gene data show CDR1 as WSHSY and CDR2 as SAAADI. The ends were cut back, 5 bases at V and 4 bases at J, with 24 bases in the middle. CDR3 amino acids: CASSTRQVPTRLYEQYF. CDR3 nucleotide sequence: TGCGCCAGCAGTACTAGACAGGTCCCGACCCGCCTTTACGAGCAGTACTTC.

The CDR3 sequence: CASSIGLGGRQPQHF. The CDR3 nucleotides are TGTGCCAGTAGTATAGGGTTGGGAGGTAGGCAGCCCCAGCATTTT. The rearrangement links TRBV19 to TRBJ1-5; D gene unclear. This CDR3 spans 15 amino acids. Trimming cost V 1 base and J 7 bases, with 14 bases left between them. CDR1 is LNHDA, CDR2 SQIVND, per germline (reference sequence).